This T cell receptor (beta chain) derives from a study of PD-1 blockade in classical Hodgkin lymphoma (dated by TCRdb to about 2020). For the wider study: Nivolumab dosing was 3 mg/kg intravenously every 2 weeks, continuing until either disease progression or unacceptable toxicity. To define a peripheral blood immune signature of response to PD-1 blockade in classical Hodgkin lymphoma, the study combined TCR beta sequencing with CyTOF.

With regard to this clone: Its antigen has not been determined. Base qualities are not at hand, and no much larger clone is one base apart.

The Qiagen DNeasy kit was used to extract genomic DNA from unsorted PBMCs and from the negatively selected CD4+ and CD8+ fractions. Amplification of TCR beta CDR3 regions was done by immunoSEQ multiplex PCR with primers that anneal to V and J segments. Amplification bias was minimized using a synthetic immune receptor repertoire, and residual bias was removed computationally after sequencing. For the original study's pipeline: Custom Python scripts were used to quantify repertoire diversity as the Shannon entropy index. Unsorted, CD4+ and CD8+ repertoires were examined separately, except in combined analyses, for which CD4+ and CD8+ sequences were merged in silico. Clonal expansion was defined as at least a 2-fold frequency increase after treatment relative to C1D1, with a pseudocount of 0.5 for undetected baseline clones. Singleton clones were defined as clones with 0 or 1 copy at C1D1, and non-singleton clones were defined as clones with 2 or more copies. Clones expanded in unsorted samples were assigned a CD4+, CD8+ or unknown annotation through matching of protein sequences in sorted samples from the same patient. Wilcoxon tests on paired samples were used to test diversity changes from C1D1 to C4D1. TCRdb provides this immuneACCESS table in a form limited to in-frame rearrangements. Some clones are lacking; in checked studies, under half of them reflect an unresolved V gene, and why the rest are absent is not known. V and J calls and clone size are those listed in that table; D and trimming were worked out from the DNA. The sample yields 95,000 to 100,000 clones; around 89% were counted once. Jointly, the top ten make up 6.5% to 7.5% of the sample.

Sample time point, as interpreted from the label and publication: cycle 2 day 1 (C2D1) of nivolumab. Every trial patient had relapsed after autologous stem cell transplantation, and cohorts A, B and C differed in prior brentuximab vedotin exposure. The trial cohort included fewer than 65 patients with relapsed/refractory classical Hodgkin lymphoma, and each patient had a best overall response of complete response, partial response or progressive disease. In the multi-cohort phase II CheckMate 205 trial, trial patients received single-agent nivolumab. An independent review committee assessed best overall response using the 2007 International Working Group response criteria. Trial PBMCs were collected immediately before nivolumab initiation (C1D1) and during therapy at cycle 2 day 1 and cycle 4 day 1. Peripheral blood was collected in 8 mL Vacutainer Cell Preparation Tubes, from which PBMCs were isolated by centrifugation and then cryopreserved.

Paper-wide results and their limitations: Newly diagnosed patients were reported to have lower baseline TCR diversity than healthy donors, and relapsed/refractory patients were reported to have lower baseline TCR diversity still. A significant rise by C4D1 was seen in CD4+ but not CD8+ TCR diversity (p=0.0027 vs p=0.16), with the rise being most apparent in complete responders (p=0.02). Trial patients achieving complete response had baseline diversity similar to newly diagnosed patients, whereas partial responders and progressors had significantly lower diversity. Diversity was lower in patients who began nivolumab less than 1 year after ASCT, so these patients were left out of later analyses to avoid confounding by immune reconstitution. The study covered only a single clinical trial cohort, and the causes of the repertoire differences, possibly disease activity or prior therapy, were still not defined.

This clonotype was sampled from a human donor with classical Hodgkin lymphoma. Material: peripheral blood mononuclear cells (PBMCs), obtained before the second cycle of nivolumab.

CDR3 loop: CASRRRGIGDEKLFF. The nucleotide sequence reads TGTGCCAGCCGTCGGCGCGGAATCGGGGATGAAAAACTGTTTTTT. The V gene is TRBV28 and the J gene is TRBJ1-4; the D gene identity is not certain. The cysteine opens and the phenylalanine closes a CDR3 of 15 amino acids. The retained sequence is limited to the CDR3, 45 bases, with the frame set at the first base. Cut back by 8 bases and 6 bases, the V and J ends lie 19 bases apart. The germline V gene provides CDR1 MDHEN and CDR2 SYDVKM.